The next 10 T cell receptor beta chains were all read from a single sample in a study of CD8+CD57+ T cells in acquired aplastic anemia (dated by TCRdb to the late 2010s). Instrument on record: Illumina HiSeq 2000. TCR beta VDJ combination and CDR3 sequence profiling used genomic DNA as the template. TCRdb trimmed public reads at Q25 via fastp, called clones via MiXCR and kept in-frame beta chains. Entries that share a CDR3 protein sequence are merged under the most common genes and DNA. The sample data list approximately 170,000 distinct CDR3 sequences, and 50% to 75% of these were observed just once. The biggest ten clones account for roughly 42% of the sample. The specimen was sorted CD4+, CD8+, or CD8+CD57+ T cells (not recorded which) from PBMCs. All receptors derive from a human donor in good health.

A few counts support this clonotype. The chain carries TRBV5-6 and TRBJ2-1; 10 bases match TRBD2. Germline V gene data show CDR1 as SGHDT and CDR2 as YYEEEE. J was trimmed by 9 bases and V by 9 bases; bases with no gene match: 9. The CDR3 is 13 residues long. As DNA, the CDR3 is TGTGCCACCCAAGCGGGAGGGCTTAGTGAGCAGTTCTTC. Its translation: CATQAGGLSEQFF.

The chain couples TRBV7-3 to TRBJ2-3, with TRBD2 matching over 11 bases. Germline lookup yields CDR1 SGHTA and CDR2 FQGTGA. Trimming took 5 bases from V and 4 from J; bases not matched to a gene: 8. The CDR3 contains 16 residues. The CDR3 region is CASSLLAGGGADTQYF. CDR3 DNA: TGTGCCAGCAGCCTCCTAGCGGGGGGAGGTGCAGATACGCAGTATTTT.

This sequence joins TRBV10-2 and TRBJ1-6; no reliable D call. Germline-derived CDR1 and CDR2 are WSHSY and SAAADI. CDR3 length: 14 residues. Between the trimmed V and J ends, which lost 2 bases and 10 bases, there was a span of 12 bases. The CDR3 here is CASSEVGRGSPLHF. The CDR3 DNA follows: TGCGCCAGCAGTGAGGTGGGCCGTGGGTCACCCCTCCACTTT.

The chain is built from TRBV9 and TRBJ1-2; 7 bases are a match to TRBD1. The length of the CDR3 is 13 residues. Germline CDR1 is SGDLS and CDR2 is YYNGEE. Trimming removed 5 bases from V and 8 bases from J; junction bases left unmatched: 9. The CDR3 DNA reads TGTGCCAGCAGTGCTCTAGGGGGCTACGGCTACACCTTC. This sequence encodes CASSALGGYGYTF.

This clonotype was picked up a small number of times. The chain couples TRBV24-1 to TRBJ2-3; a weak D match, TRBD2 (6 bases). Germline assignment: CDR1 KGHDR and CDR2 SFDVKD. The CDR3 runs to 16 residues. Trimming took 3 bases from V and 0 from J, leaving 12 bases between them. CDR3: CATSDTYGSSTDTQYF. CDR3 DNA sequence: TGTGCCACCAGTGATACTTACGGGAGTAGCACAGATACGCAGTATTTT.

The chain has TRBV15 and TRBJ1-5; D gene uncertain. Trimming cost V 0 bases and J 0 bases, with 3 bases left between them. The CDR3 has 14 amino acids. The germline V gene encodes CDR1 LNHNV and CDR2 YYDKDF (reference sequence). The CDR3: CATSRDGSNQPQHF. Here the CDR3 DNA reads TGTGCCACCAGCAGAGATGGTAGCAATCAGCCCCAGCATTTT. Full variable domain (remainder filled in from reference TRBV15 and TRBJ1-5): DAMVIQNPRYQVTQFGKPVTLSCSQTLNHNVMYWYQQKSSQAPKLLFHYYDKDFNNEADTPDNFQSRRPNTSFCFLDIRSPGLGDTAMYLCATSRDGSNQPQHFGDGTRLSIL.

The chain recombines TRBV19 with TRBJ2-1, with D unclear. Germline assignment: CDR1 LNHDA and CDR2 SQIVND (reference sequence). The V end lost 4 bases, the J end lost 0 bases, and 7 bases lay between the germline ends. The CDR3 runs 14 residues. CDR3 DNA sequence: TGTGCCAGTAGTAAGACAAGCTCCTACAATGAGCAGTTCTTC. Translated, it gives CASSKTSSYNEQFF.

This chain connects TRBV7-8 to TRBJ2-5, with a weak D call TRBD2 (6 bases). Trimming shortened V by 1 base and J by 2 bases, and 11 bases separated the two germline ends. CDR1 is SGHVS and CDR2 is FQNEAQ in the germline V gene. The CDR3 extends over 15 amino acids. CDR3 protein: CASSLGAGLQETQYF. CDR3 DNA: TGTGCCAGCAGCTTAGGCGCGGGGCTACAAGAGACCCAGTACTTC.

The V gene is TRBV15, the J gene TRBJ2-7, with 7 bases fitting TRBD1. Germline V gene lookup returns CDR1 LNHNV and CDR2 YYDKDF (reference sequence). The CDR3 has 15 residues. V gave up 1 base and J gave up 0 bases; unmatched junction bases: 3. CDR3 in amino acids: CATSRAGDSSYEQYF. In DNA form, the CDR3 reads TGTGCCACCAGCAGAGCAGGGGACAGCTCCTACGAGCAGTACTTC.

The rearrangement links TRBV7-8 to TRBJ1-2; TRBD1 aligns across 7 bases. V shed 4 bases, J shed 4 bases, and the junction held 6 bases outside the gene matches. This CDR3 comprises 14 residues. The germline gives CDR1 SGHVS, CDR2 FQNEAQ. CDR3 DNA: TGTGCCAGCAGCTCGCAGACAGGGACCTATGGCTACACCTTC. It specifies CASSSQTGTYGYTF.